The text below deals with one TCR beta chain. Sequencing was performed with immunoSEQ multiplex PCR; in TCRdb, only in-frame clones are kept and a portion is missing. The table shows approximately 56,000 clones, with 80% to 85% occurring only once. The J segment lost 3 bases and the V segment lost 6 bases, leaving 7 bases of the junction unmatched. The CDR3 is 15 amino acids. In germline, CDR1 is SNHLY, CDR2 FYNNEI. This entry comes from a study of blood T cell repertoires in COVID-19. Study context: Material from acute and convalescent COVID-19 was sourced from the United States, Italy and Spain. The cDNA or gDNA used as material had been derived from T cells, B-cell-depleted T cells, or PBMCs.

The rearrangement uses TRBV2 and TRBJ2-7; 11 nucleotides align to TRBD2. Source material: peripheral blood. This clonotype originated in a woman at least 80 years old with acute or convalescent COVID-19. CDR3 in DNA: TGTGCCAGCAGCCCCGTACTAGCGGGGGACTACGAGCAGTACTTC. Translating it yields CASSPVLAGDYEQYF. Supplemented by reference TRBV2 and TRBJ2-7, the full variable domain reads EPEVTQTPSHQVTQMGQEVILRCVPISNHLYFYWYRQILGQKVEFLVSFYNNEISEKSEIFDDQFSVERPDGSNFTLKIRSTKLEDSAMYFCASSPVLAGDYEQYFGPGTRLTVT.